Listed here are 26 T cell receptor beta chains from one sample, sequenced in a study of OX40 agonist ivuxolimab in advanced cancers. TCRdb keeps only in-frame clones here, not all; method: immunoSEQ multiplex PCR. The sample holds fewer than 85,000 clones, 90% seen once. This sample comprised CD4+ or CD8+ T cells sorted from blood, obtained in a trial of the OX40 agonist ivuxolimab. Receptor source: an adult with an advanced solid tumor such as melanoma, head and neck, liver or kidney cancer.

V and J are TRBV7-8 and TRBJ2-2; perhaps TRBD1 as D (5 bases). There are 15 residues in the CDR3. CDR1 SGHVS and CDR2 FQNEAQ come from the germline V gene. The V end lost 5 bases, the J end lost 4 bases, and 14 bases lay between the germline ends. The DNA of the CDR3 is TGTGCCAGCAGCACACGGCAGGGATCCACCGGGGAGCTGTTTTTT. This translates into CASSTRQGSTGELFF.

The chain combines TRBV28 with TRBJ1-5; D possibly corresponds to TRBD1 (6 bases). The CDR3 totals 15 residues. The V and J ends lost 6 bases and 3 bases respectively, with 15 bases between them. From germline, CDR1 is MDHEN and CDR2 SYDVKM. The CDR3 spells CASSSGARSNQPQHF. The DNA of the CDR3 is TGTGCCAGCAGCTCAGGGGCGCGGTCCAATCAGCCCCAGCATTTT.

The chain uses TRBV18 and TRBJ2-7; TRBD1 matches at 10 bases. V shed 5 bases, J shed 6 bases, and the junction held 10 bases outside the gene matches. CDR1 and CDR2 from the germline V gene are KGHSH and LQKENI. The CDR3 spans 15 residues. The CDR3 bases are TGTGCCAGCTCATCAAGGCCGGGACAGGGGATCGAGCAGTACTTC. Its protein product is CASSSRPGQGIEQYF.

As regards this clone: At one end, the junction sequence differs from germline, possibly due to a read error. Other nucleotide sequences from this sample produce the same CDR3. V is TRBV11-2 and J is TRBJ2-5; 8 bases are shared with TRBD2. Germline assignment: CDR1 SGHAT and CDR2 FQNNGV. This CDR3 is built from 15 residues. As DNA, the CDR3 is TGCGCCAGCAGCTTACGGACTAGCCCGCAAGAGACCCAGTACTTC. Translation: CASSLRTSPQETQYF.

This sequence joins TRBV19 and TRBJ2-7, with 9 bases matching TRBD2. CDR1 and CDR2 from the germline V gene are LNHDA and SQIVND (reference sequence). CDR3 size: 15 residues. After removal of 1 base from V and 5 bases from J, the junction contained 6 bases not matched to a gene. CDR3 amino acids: CASSIGVAGAHEQYF. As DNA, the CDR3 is TGTGCCAGTAGTATAGGGGTAGCGGGAGCGCACGAGCAGTACTTC.

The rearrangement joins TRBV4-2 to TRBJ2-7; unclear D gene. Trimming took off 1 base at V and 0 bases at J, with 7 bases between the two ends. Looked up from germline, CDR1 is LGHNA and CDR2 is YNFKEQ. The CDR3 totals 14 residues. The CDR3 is CASSQAGNSYEQYF. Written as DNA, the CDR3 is TGTGCCAGCAGCCAAGCTGGGAACTCCTACGAGCAGTACTTC.

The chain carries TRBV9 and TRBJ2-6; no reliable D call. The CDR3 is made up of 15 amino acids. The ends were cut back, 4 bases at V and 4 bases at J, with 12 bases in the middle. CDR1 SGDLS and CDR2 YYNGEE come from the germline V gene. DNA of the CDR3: TGTGCCAGCAGCCCCGAGCGATGGGGGGCCAACGTCCTGACTTTC. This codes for CASSPERWGANVLTF.

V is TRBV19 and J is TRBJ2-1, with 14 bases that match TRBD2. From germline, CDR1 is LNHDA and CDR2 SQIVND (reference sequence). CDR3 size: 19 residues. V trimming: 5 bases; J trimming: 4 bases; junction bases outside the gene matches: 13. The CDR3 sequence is CASSPRGLAGGVIYNEQFF. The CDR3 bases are TGTGCCAGTAGTCCCCGCGGACTAGCGGGAGGCGTGATATACAATGAGCAGTTCTTC.

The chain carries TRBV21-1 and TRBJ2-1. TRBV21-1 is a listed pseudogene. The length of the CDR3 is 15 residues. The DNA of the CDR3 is TGTGCCAGCAGCAAAGGCCGGACGACGTACAATGAGCAGTTCTTC. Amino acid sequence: CASSKGRTTYNEQFF.

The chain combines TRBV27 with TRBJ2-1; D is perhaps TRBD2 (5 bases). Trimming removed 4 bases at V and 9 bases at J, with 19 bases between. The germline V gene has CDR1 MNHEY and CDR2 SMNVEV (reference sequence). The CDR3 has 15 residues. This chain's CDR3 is CASSSQRLRRGEQFF. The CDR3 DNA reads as TGTGCCAGCAGTTCACAGCGGTTACGACGTGGTGAGCAGTTCTTC.

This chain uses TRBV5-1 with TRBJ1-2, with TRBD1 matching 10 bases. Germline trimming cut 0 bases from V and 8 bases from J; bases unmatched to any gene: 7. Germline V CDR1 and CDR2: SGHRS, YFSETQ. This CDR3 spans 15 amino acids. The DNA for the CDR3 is TGCGCCAGCAGCTTGGCCGGTGACAGGGGGCTAGGCTACACCTTC. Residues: CASSLAGDRGLGYTF.

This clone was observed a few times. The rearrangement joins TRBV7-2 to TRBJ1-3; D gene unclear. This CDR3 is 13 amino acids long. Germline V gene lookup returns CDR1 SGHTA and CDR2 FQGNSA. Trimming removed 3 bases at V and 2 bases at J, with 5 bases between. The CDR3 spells CASSFSTGNTIYF. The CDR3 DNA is TGTGCCAGCAGCTTCAGTACTGGAAACACCATATATTTT.

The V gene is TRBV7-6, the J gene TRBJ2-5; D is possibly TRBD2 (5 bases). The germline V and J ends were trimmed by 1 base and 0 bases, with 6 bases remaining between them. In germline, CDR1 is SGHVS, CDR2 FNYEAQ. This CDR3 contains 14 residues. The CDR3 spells CASSLVAYQETQYF. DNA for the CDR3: TGTGCCAGCAGCTTAGTAGCGTACCAAGAGACCCAGTACTTC.

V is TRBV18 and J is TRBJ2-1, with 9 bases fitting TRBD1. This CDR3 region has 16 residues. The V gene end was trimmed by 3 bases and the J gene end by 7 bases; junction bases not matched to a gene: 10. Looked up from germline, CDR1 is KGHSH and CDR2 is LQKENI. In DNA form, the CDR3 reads TGTGCCAGCTCACCTCCGGGACAGGGTATCTCGAATGAGCAGTTCTTC. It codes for CASSPPGQGISNEQFF.

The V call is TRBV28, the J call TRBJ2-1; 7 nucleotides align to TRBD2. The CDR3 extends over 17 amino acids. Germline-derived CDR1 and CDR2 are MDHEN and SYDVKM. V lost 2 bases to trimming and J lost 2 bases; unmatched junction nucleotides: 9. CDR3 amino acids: CASSLLAASPTYNEQFF. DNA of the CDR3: TGTGCCAGCAGTTTACTAGCGGCTAGCCCCACCTACAATGAGCAGTTCTTC.

CDR3 sequence: CASSLVGRRGETQYF. In nucleotides, the CDR3 is TGTGCCAGCAGCTTAGTAGGTCGGCGGGGAGAGACCCAGTACTTC. The chain joins TRBV11-2 to TRBJ2-5, with D maybe TRBD2 (6 bases). This CDR3 is built from 15 residues. The germline V gene has CDR1 SGHAT and CDR2 FQNNGV. V lost 1 base, J lost 4 bases, and 13 bases lay in between. Complete variable domain (other parts from reference TRBV11-2 and TRBJ2-5): EAGVAQSPRYKIIEKRQSVAFWCNPISGHATLYWYQQILGQGPKLLIQFQNNGVVDDSQLPKDRFSAERLKGVDSTLKIQPAKLEDSAVYLCASSLVGRRGETQYFGPGTRLLVL.

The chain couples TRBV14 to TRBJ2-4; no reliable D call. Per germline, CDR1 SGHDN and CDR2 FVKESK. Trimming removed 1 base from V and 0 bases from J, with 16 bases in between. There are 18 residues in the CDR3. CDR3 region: CASSQGPWGVQAKNIQYF. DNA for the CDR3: TGTGCCAGCAGCCAAGGCCCATGGGGTGTCCAAGCCAAAAACATTCAGTACTTC.

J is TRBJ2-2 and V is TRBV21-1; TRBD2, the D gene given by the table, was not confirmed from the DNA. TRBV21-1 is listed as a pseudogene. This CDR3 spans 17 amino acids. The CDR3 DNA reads TGTGCCAGCAGCAAAGTAAGTGGCGGGAGGTTAACCGGGGAGCTGTTTTTT. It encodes CASSKVSGGRLTGELFF.

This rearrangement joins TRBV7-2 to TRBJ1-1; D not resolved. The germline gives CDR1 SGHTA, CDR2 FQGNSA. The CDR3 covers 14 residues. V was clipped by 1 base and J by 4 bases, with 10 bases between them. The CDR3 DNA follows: TGTGCCAGCAGCTTAGTGGGAGAGAGCACTGAAGCTTTCTTT. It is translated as CASSLVGESTEAFF.

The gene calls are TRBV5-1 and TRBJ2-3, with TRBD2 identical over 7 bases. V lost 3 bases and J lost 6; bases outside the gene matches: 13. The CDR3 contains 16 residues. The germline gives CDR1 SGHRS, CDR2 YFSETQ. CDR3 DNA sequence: TGCGCCAGCAGCTCGGGGTGGCGGGGGTCTGGGGATACGCAGTATTTT. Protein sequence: CASSSGWRGSGDTQYF.

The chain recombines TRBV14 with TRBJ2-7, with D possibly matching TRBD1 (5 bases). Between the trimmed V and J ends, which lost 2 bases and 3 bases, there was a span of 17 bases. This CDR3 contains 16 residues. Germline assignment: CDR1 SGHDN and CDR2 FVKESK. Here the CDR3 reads CASSQSKTVIDYEQYF. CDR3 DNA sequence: TGTGCCAGCAGCCAATCGAAGACAGTGATAGACTACGAGCAGTACTTC.

The CDR3: CASSLLGQPNTGELFF. DNA of the CDR3: TGTGCCAGCTCACTACTAGGACAGCCGAACACCGGGGAGCTGTTTTTT. This sequence joins TRBV18 and TRBJ2-2, with D maybe TRBD1 (6 bases). Deletions cut 4 bases from V and 0 bases from J, with 12 bases between. CDR3 size: 16 residues. Germline-derived CDR1 and CDR2 are KGHSH and LQKENI.

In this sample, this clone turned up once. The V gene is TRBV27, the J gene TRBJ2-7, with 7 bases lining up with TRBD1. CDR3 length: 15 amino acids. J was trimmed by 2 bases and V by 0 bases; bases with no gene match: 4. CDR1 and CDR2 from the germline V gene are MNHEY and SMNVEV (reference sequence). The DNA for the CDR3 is TGTGCCAGCAGTTTATCCCCCGGGACAGCCTACGAGCAGTACTTC. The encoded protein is CASSLSPGTAYEQYF.

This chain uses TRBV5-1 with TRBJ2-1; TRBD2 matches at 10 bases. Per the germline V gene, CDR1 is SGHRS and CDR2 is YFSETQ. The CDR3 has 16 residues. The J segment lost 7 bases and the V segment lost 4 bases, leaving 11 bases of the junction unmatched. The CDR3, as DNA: TGCGCCAGCAGCAGGACCGCTAGCGGGAGCGAGAATGAGCAGTTCTTC. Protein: CASSRTASGSENEQFF. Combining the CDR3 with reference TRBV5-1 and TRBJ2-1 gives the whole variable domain KAGVTQTPRYLIKTRGQQVTLSCSPISGHRSVSWYQQTPGQGLQFLFEYFSETQRNKGNFPGRFSGRQFSNSRSEMNVSTLELGDSALYLCASSRTASGSENEQFFGPGTRLTVL.

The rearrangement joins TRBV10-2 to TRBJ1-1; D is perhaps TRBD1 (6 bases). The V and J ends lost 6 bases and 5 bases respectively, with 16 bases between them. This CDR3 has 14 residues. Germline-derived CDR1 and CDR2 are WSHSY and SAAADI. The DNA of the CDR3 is TGCGCCAGCAGGCCCTTTACAGGGCGGACTGAAGCTTTCTTT. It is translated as CASRPFTGRTEAFF.

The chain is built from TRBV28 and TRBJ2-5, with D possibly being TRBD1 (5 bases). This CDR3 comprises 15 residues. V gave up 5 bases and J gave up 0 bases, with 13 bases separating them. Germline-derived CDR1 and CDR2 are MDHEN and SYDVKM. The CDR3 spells CASSQGSFYQETQYF. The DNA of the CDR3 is TGTGCCAGCAGTCAGGGAAGCTTCTACCAAGAGACCCAGTACTTC.